This T cell receptor (beta chain) stems from a study of OX40 agonist ivuxolimab in advanced cancers. The overall study: Ivuxolimab doses were 0.01, 0.1, 0.3, 1.5, 3 or 10 mg/kg every 2 weeks. Head and neck, renal cell, melanoma or hepatocellular carcinoma were the cancers that dose-escalation patients had. Findings and limits, study-wide: Antigen specificity was not determined for the expanded peripheral T cells.

V gave up 8 bases and J gave up 7 bases, with 18 bases separating them. This CDR3 has 13 residues. Germline CDR1 LNHDA, CDR2 SQIVND (reference sequence). A note on this clone: Its specificity is unknown.

Patients who had autoimmune disease history or got systemic immunosuppression were left out. Clones were sequenced by immunoSEQ multiplex PCR, and TCRdb holds only the in-frame ones, with some missing. The sample gives about 41,000 clones, approximately 80% of which show up once; under 3.5% is in the top ten. The chain combines TRBV19 with TRBJ2-7; the D gene is possibly TRBD2 (6 bases). The sequences come from CD4+ or CD8+ T cells sorted from blood, collected in a trial of the OX40 agonist ivuxolimab. The TCR originated in an adult with an advanced solid tumor such as melanoma, head and neck, liver or kidney cancer. The CDR3, as DNA: TGTGCCAGTGGGGGACTTCGCCCAGGGGAGCAGTACTTC. Its protein is CASGGLRPGEQYF.